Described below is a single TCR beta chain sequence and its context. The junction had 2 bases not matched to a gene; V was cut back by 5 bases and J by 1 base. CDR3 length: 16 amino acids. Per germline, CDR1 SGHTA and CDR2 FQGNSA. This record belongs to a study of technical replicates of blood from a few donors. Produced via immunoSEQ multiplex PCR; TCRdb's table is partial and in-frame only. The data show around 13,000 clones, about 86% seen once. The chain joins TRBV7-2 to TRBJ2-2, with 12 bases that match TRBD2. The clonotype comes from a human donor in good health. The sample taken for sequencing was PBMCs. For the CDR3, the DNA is TGTGCCAGCAGCCGGACTAGCGGGATGAACACCGGGGAGCTGTTTTTT. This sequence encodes CASSRTSGMNTGELFF.